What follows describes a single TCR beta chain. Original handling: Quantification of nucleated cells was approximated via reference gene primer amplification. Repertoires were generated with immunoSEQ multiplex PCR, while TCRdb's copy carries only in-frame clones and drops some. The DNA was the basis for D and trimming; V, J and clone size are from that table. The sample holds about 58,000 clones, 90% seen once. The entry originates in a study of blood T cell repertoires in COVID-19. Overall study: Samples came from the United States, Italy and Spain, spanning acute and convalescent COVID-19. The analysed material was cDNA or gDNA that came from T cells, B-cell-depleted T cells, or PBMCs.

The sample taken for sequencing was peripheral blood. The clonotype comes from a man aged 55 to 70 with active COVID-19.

CDR3 nucleotide sequence: TGTGCCATCAGTGAGTCACCAGGGGAGACCCAGTACTTC. Protein: CAISESPGETQYF. The chain joins TRBV10-3 to TRBJ2-5, with D possibly being TRBD1 (5 bases). The germline CDR1 and CDR2 sequences are ENHRY and SYGVKD. With 0 bases removed from V and 5 bases from J, the gap between germline ends came to 7 bases. The CDR3 is made up of 13 amino acids.